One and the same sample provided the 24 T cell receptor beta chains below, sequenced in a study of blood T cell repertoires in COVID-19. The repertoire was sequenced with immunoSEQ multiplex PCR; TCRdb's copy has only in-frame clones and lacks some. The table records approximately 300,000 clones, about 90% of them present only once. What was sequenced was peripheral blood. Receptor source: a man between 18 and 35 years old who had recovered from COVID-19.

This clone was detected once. Here the CDR3 reads CASSQTMQQPQHF. In DNA form, the CDR3 reads TGTGCCAGCAGCCAAACGATGCAGCAGCCCCAGCATTTT. The J gene is TRBJ1-5, the V gene TRBV4-2; D not certain. Germline lookup yields CDR1 LGHNA and CDR2 YNFKEQ. V shed 2 bases and J shed 7 bases, with 9 bases lying between them. The CDR3 is made up of 13 amino acids.

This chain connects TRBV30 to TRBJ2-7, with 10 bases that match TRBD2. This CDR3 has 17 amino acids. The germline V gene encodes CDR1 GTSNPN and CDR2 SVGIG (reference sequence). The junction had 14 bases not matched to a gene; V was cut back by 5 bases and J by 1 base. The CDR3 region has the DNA TGTGCCTGGTCCCCGGGGAGAACTAGCGGGACTTCCTACGAGCAGTACTTC. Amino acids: CAWSPGRTSGTSYEQYF. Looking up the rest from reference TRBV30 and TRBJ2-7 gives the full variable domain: SQTIHQWPATLVQPVGSPLSLECTVEGTSNPNLYWYRQAAGRGLQLLFYSVGIGQISSEVPQNLSASRPQDRQFILSSKKLLLSDSGFYLCAWSPGRTSGTSYEQYFGPGTRLTVT.

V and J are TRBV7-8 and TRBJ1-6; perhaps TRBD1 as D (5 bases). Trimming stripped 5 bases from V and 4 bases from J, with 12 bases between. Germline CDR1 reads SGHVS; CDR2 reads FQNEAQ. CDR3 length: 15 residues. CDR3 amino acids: CASSQVGGYNSPLHF. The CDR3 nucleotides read TGTGCCAGCAGCCAGGTGGGGGGTTATAATTCACCCCTCCACTTT.

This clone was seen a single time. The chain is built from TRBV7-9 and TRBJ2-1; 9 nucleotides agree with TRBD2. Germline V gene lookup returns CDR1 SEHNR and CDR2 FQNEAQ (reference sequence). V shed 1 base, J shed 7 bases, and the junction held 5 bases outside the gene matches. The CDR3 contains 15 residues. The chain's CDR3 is CASSLVAGAGNEQFF. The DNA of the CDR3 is TGTGCCAGCAGCTTAGTAGCGGGAGCAGGGAATGAGCAGTTCTTC.

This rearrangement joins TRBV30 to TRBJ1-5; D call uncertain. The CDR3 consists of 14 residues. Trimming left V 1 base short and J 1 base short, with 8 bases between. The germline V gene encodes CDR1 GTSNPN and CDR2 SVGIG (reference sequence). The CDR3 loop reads CAWSGQASNQPQHF. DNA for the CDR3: TGTGCCTGGAGTGGGCAGGCGAGCAATCAGCCCCAGCATTTT.

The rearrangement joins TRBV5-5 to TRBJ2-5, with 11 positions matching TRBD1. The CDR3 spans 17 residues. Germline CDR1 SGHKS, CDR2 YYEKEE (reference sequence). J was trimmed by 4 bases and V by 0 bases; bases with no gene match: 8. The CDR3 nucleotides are TGTGCCAGCAGCTTGGCCCGCTCGGGGACAGGGGGAGAGACCCAGTACTTC. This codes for CASSLARSGTGGETQYF.

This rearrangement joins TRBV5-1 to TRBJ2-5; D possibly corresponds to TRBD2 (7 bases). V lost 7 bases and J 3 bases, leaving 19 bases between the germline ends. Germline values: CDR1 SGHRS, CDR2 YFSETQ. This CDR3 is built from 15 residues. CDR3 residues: CASSPGAGREETQYF. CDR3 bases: TGCGCCAGCTCCCCGGGGGCAGGGAGGGAAGAGACCCAGTACTTC.

The DNA of the CDR3 is TGTGCCACCAGCAGGGCGGGGGGCAATGAGCAGTTCTTC. It is translated as CATSRAGGNEQFF. The chain uses TRBV15 and TRBJ2-1; 8 bases map to TRBD2. Germline V gives CDR1 LNHNV, CDR2 YYDKDF (reference sequence). CDR3 length: 13 residues. V lost 3 bases, J lost 6 bases, and 1 base stayed unmatched.

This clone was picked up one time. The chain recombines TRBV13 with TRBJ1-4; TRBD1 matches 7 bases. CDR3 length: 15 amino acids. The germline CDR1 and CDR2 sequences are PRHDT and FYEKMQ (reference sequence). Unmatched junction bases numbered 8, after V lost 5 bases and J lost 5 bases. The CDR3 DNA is TGTGCCAGCAGCCCCAGGGACAGCAAAAATGAAAAACTGTTTTTT. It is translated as CASSPRDSKNEKLFF.

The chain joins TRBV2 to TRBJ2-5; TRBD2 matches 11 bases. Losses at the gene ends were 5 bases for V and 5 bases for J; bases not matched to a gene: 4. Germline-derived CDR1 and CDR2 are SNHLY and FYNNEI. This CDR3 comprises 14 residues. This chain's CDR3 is CASSQLAGVETQYF. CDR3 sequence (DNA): TGTGCCAGCAGTCAACTAGCGGGAGTCGAGACCCAGTACTTC.

The CDR3 DNA sequence: TGTGCCAGCAGCCAACTCACAGGGATCGGGAAACTGTTTTTT. Translating it yields CASSQLTGIGKLFF. The chain combines TRBV14 with TRBJ1-4; D is possibly TRBD1 (6 bases). There are 14 residues in the CDR3. Per the germline V gene, CDR1 is SGHDN and CDR2 is FVKESK. Trimming removed 2 bases at V and 11 bases at J, with 15 bases between. The full variable domain, completed using reference TRBV14 and TRBJ1-4, is EAGVTQFPSHSVIEKGQTVTLRCDPISGHDNLYWYRRVMGKEIKFLLHFVKESKQDESGMPNNRFLAERTGGTYSTLKVQPAELEDSGVYFCASSQLTGIGKLFFGSGTQLSVL.

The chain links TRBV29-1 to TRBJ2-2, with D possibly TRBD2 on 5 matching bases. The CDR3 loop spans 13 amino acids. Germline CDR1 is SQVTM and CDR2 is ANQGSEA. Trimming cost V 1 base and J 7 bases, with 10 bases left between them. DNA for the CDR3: TGCAGCGTTGAAGCGGGGTGGGGCGGGGAGCTGTTTTTT. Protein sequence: CSVEAGWGGELFF.

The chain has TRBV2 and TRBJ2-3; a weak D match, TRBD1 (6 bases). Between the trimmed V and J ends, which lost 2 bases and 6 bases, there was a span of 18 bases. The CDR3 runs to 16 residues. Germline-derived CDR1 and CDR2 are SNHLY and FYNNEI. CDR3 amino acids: CASSERDTQFKDTQYF. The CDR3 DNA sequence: TGTGCCAGCAGTGAAAGGGACACCCAATTTAAGGATACGCAGTATTTT.

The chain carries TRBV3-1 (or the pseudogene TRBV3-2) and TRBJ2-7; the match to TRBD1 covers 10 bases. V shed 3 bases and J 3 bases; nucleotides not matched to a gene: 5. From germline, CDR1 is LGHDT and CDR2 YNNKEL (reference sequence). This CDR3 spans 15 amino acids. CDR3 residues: CASSQGGQGIYEQYF. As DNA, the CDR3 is TGTGCCAGCAGCCAGGGGGGACAGGGGATCTACGAGCAGTACTTC.

CDR3 sequence (DNA): TGTGCCAGCAGTTACCTAGTTCCCGGGGAGCTGTTTTTT. It yields the protein CASSYLVPGELFF. V is TRBV6-5 and J is TRBJ2-2; D remains unclear. CDR1 and CDR2 (germline): MNHEY, SVGAGI. The V gene lost 2 bases and the J gene lost 6 bases, with 7 bases spanning the gap. This CDR3 is built from 13 residues.

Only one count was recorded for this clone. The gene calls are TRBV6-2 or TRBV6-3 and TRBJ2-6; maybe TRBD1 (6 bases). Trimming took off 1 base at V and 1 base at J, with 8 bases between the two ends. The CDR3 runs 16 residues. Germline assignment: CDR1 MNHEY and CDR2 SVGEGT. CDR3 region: CASSYWGLSGANVLTF. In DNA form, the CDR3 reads TGTGCCAGCAGTTACTGGGGGCTGTCTGGGGCCAACGTCCTGACTTTC.

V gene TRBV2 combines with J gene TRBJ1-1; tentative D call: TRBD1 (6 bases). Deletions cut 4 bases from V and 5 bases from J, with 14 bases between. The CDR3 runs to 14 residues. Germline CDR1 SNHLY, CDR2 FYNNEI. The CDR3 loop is CASSGLGQGTEAFF. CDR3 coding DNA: TGTGCCAGCAGTGGCCTGGGCCAGGGGACTGAAGCTTTCTTT. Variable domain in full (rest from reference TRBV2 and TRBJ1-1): EPEVTQTPSHQVTQMGQEVILRCVPISNHLYFYWYRQILGQKVEFLVSFYNNEISEKSEIFDDQFSVERPDGSNFTLKIRSTKLEDSAMYFCASSGLGQGTEAFFGQGTRLTVV.

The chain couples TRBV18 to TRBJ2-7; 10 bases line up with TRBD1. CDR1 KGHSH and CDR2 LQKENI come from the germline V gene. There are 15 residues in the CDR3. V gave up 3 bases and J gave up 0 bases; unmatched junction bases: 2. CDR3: CASSPRQGASYEQYF. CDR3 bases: TGTGCCAGCTCACCGAGACAGGGGGCCTCCTACGAGCAGTACTTC.

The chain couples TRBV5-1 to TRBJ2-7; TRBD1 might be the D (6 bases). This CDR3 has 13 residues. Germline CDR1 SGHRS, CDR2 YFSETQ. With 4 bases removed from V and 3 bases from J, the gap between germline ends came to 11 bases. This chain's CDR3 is CASSLEDSYEQYF. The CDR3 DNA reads TGCGCCAGCAGCCTAGAGGACAGCTACGAGCAGTACTTC. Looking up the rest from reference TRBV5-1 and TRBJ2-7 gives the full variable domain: KAGVTQTPRYLIKTRGQQVTLSCSPISGHRSVSWYQQTPGQGLQFLFEYFSETQRNKGNFPGRFSGRQFSNSRSEMNVSTLELGDSALYLCASSLEDSYEQYFGPGTRLTVT.

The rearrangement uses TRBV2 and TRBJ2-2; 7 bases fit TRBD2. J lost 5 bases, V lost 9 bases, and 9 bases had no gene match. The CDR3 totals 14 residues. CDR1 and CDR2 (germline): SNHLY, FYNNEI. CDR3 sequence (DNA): TGTGCCAGTACGTGGGGGGGTGGAACCGGGGAGCTGTTTTTT. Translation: CASTWGGGTGELFF.

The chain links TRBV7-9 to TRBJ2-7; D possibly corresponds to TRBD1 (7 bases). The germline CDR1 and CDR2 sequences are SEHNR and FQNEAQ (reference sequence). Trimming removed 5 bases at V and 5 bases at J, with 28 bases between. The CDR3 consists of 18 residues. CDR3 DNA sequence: TGTGCCAGCAGCCCTAATCCGACAGGGAGGCTGTCCAGGGACGAGCAGTACTTC. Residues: CASSPNPTGRLSRDEQYF.

CDR3 sequence reads: CASSGGDRGNTEAFF. CDR3 DNA: TGCGCCAGCAGCGGAGGGGACAGGGGGAACACTGAAGCTTTCTTT. This chain joins TRBV23-1 and TRBJ1-1; the match to TRBD1 covers 10 bases. TRBV23-1 falls under the ORF class, with uncertain function. Losses at the gene ends were 6 bases for V and 1 base for J; bases not matched to a gene: 5. The CDR3 is 15 residues long.

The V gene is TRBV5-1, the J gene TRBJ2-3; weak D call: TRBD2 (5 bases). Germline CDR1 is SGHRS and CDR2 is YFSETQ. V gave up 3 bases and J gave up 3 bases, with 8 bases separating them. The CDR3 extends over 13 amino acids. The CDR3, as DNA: TGCGCCAGCAGCTCGGGGAGTACAGATACGCAGTATTTT. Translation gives CASSSGSTDTQYF.

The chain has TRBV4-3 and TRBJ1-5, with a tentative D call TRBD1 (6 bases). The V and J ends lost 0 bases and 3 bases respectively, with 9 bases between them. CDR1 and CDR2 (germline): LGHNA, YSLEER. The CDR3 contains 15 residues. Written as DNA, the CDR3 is TGCGCCAGCAGCCAAGAGTGGACAGACAATCAGCCCCAGCATTTT. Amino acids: CASSQEWTDNQPQHF.